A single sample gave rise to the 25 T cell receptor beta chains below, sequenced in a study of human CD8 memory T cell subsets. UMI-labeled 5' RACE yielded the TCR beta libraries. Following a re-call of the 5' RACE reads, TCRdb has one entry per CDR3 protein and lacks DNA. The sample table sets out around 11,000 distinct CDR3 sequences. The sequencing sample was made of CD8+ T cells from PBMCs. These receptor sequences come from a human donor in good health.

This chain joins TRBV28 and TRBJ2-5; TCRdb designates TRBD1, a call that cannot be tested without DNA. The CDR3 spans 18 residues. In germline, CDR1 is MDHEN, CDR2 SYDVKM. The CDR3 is CASSFSDPGASGQETQYF.

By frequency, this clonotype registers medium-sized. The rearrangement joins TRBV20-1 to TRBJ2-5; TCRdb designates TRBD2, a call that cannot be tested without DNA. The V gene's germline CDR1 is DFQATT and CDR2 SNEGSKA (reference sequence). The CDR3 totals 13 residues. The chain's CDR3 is CSAREMGRETQYF.

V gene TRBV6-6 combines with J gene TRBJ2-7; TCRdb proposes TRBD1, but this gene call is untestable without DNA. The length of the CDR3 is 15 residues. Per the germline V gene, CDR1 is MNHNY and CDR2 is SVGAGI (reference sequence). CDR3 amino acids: CASSYMGVPLYEQYF.

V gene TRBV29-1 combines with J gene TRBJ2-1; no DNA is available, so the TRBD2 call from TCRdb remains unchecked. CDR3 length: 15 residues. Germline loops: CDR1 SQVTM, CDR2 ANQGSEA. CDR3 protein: CSVVLAEGPYNEQFF.

CDR3 region: CASSQRLGPYEQYF. The V and J genes are TRBV7-6 and TRBJ2-7. The CDR3 spans 14 residues. Germline V CDR1 and CDR2: SGHVS, FNYEAQ.

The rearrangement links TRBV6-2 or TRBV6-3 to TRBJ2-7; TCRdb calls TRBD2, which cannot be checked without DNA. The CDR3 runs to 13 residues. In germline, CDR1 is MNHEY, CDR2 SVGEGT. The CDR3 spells CASSWGLTYEQYF.

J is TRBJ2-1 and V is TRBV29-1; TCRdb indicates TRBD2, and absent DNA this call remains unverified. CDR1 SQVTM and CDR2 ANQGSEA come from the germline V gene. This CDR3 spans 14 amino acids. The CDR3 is CSVARTSGIHEQFF.

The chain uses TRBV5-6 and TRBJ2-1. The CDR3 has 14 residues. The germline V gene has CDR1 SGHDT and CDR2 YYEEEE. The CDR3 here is CASSLESGHNEQFF.

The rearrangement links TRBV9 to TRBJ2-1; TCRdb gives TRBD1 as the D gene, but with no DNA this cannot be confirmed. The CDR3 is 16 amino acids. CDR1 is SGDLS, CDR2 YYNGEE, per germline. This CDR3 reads CASSVHGTHSYNEQFF.

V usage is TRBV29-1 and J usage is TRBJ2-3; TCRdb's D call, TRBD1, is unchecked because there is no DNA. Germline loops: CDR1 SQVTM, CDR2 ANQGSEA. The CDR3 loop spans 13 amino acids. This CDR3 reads CSVAGSVVDTQYF.

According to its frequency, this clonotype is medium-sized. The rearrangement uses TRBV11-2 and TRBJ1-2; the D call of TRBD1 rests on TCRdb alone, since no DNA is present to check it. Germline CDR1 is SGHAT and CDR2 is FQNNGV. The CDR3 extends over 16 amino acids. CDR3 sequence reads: CASSLTGTGFNYGYTF.

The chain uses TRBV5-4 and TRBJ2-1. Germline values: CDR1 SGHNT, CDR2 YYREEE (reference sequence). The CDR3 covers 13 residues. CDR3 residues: CASSLLWGNEQFF.

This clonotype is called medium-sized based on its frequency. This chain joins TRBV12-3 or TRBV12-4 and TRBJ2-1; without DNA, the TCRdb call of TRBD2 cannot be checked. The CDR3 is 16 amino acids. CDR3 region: CASRRTSGMIYNEQFF.

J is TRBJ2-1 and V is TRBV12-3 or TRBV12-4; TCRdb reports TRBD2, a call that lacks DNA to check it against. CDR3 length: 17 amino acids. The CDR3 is CASKGSLGLAPNNEQFF.

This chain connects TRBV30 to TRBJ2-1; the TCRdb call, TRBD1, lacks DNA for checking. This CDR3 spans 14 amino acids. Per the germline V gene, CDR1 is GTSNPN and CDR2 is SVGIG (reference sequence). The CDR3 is CAWSALTGADEQFF. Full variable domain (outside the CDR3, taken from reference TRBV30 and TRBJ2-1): SQTIHQWPATLVQPVGSPLSLECTVEGTSNPNLYWYRQAAGRGLQLLFYSVGIGQISSEVPQNLSASRPQDRQFILSSKKLLLSDSGFYLCAWSALTGADEQFFGPGTRLTVL.

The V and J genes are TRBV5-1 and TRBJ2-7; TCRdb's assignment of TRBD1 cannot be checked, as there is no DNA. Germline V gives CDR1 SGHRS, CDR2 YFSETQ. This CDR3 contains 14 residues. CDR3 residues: CASSLSGTNYEQYF.

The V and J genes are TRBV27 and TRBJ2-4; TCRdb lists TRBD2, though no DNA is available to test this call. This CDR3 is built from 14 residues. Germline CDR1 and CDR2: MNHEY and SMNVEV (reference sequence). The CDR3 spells CASGLAGVGNIQYF.

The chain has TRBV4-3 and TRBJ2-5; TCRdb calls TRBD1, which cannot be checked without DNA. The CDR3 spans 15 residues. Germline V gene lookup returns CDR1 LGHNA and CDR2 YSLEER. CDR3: CASSQEDRAQETQYF.

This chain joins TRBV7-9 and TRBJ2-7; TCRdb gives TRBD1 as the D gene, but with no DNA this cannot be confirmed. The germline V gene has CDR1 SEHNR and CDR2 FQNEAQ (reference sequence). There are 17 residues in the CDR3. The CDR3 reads CASSSALTGTATYEQYF.

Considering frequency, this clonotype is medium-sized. The CDR3 spells CASTAGYEQYF. V usage is TRBV19 and J usage is TRBJ2-7. CDR1 LNHDA and CDR2 SQIVND come from the germline V gene (reference sequence). This CDR3 region has 11 residues.

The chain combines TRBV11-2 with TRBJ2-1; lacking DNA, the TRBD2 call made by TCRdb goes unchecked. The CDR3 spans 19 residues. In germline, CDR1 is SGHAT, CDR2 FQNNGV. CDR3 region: CASSGLAGGHPSSYNEQFF.

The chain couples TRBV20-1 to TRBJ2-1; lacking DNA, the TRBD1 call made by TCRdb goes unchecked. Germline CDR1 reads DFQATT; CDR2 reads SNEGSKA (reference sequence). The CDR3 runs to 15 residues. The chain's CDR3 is CSASQDTSFYNEQFF.

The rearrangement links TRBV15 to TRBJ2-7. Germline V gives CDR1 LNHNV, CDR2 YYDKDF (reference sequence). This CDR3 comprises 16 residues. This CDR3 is CATSRDLGGLSYEQYF.

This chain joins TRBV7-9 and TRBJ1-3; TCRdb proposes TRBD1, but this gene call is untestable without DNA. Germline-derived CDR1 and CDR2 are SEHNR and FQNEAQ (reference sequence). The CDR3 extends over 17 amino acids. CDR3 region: CASSFITDSPSGNTIYF.

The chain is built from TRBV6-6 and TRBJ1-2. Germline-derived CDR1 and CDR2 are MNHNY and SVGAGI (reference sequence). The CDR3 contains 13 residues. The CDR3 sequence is CASRDMDVYGYTF.